These 30 T cell receptor beta chains came from one sample sequenced in a study of T cell responses to AZD1222 COVID-19 vaccine. The protocol was immunoSEQ multiplex PCR, while the TCRdb copy is restricted to in-frame clones and leaves out a portion. The profile shows about 150,000 clones, under 95% of them singletons. The specimen comprised peripheral blood, sampled on day 0 of AZD1222 vaccination. The source of these receptors is an adult in good health.

The chain carries TRBV19 and TRBJ2-3, with D perhaps TRBD1 or TRBD2 (5 bases each). The CDR3 extends over 15 amino acids. Germline V gene lookup returns CDR1 LNHDA and CDR2 SQIVND (reference sequence). V lost 0 bases to trimming and J lost 2 bases, with 9 bases between them. This CDR3 reads CASSIEGVPTDTQYF. The CDR3, as DNA: TGTGCCAGTAGTATAGAGGGGGTACCCACAGATACGCAGTATTTT.

V is TRBV7-2 and J is TRBJ1-6; D possibly corresponds to TRBD1 (5 bases). Germline CDR1 is SGHTA and CDR2 is FQGNSA. The CDR3 loop spans 14 amino acids. The ends were cut back, 5 bases at V and 12 bases at J, with 17 bases in the middle. The CDR3 bases are TGTGCCAGCAGCCGGGACCCCGCGATTTTACCCCTCCACTTT. It codes for CASSRDPAILPLHF. The variable domain in full, completed from reference TRBV7-2 and TRBJ1-6, reads GAGVSQSPSNKVTEKGKDVELRCDPISGHTALYWYRQSLGQGLEFLIYFQGNSAPDKSGLPSDRFSAERTGGSVSTLTIQRTQQEDSAVYLCASSRDPAILPLHFGNGTRLTVT.

The CDR3 spells CASSQDPQGAHTEAFF. The CDR3 region has the DNA TGTGCCAGCAGCCAAGATCCCCAGGGGGCGCACACTGAAGCTTTCTTT. The chain joins TRBV4-2 to TRBJ1-1; 8 bases line up with TRBD1. This CDR3 spans 16 amino acids. From germline, CDR1 is LGHNA and CDR2 YNFKEQ. Losses at the gene ends were 0 bases for V and 3 bases for J; bases not matched to a gene: 6.

The chain couples TRBV30 to TRBJ2-4, with D maybe TRBD2 (7 bases). Germline V gives CDR1 GTSNPN, CDR2 SVGIG (reference sequence). The CDR3 totals 17 residues. V dropped 3 bases and J dropped 7 bases, with 25 bases sitting between them. Here the CDR3 reads CAWRWGGIAGGVNIQYF. The DNA of the CDR3 is TGTGCCTGGAGGTGGGGGGGCATTGCCGGTGGCGTTAACATTCAGTACTTC. Looking up the rest from reference TRBV30 and TRBJ2-4 gives the full variable domain: SQTIHQWPATLVQPVGSPLSLECTVEGTSNPNLYWYRQAAGRGLQLLFYSVGIGQISSEVPQNLSASRPQDRQFILSSKKLLLSDSGFYLCAWRWGGIAGGVNIQYFGAGTRLSVL.

The chain employs TRBV6-2 or TRBV6-3 and TRBJ2-7; a possible D gene is TRBD1 (6 bases). The germline V and J ends were trimmed by 5 bases and 2 bases, with 16 bases remaining between them. Germline CDR1 reads MNHEY; CDR2 reads SVGEGT. The CDR3 has 15 amino acids. Here the CDR3 DNA reads TGTGCCAGCAGTCCCCGGGCAGGGGAGACCTACGAGCAGTACTTC. The encoded protein is CASSPRAGETYEQYF.

The V gene is TRBV18, the J gene TRBJ2-1; the match to TRBD2 covers 9 bases. Germline V gene lookup returns CDR1 KGHSH and CDR2 LQKENI. Losses at the gene ends were 2 bases for V and 8 bases for J; bases not matched to a gene: 4. The length of the CDR3 is 14 residues. The CDR3 region is CASSPSSGNDEQFF. CDR3 nucleotide sequence: TGTGCCAGCTCACCATCTAGCGGGAACGATGAGCAGTTCTTC.

This clone occurred a few times. The V call is TRBV5-1, the J call TRBJ1-1; tentatively, D is TRBD1 (6 bases). The length of the CDR3 is 15 residues. Germline V gene sequence: CDR1 SGHRS, CDR2 YFSETQ. V shed 0 bases and J shed 3 bases, with 12 bases lying between them. In nucleotides, the CDR3 is TGCGCCAGCAGCTTGGCCCCAGGGGTTGACACTGAAGCTTTCTTT. Translating gives CASSLAPGVDTEAFF.

The chain has TRBV7-3 and TRBJ2-1; 7 nucleotides line up with TRBD1. The CDR3 loop spans 14 amino acids. Trimming at V came to 5 bases and at J to 8 bases, leaving 9 bases not matched to a gene. The V gene's germline CDR1 is SGHTA and CDR2 FQGTGA. The CDR3 region has the DNA TGTGCCAGCAGCCCCTGGGACAGAAAGGATGAGCAGTTCTTC. It translates to CASSPWDRKDEQFF.

The V and J genes are TRBV19 and TRBJ2-2; TRBD1 aligns across 7 bases. Germline CDR1 reads LNHDA; CDR2 reads SQIVND (reference sequence). The CDR3 has 17 amino acids. Unmatched junction bases numbered 12, after V lost 7 bases and J lost 1 base. CDR3 nucleotides: TGTGCCAGTACCCGTACTGCAGGGGGTCAGAACACCGGGGAGCTGTTTTTT. Residues: CASTRTAGGQNTGELFF.

V usage is TRBV7-9 and J usage is TRBJ1-1, with unresolved D. The ends were cut back, 1 base at V and 1 base at J, with 7 bases in the middle. Looked up from germline, CDR1 is SEHNR and CDR2 is FQNEAQ (reference sequence). The CDR3 has 14 amino acids. For the CDR3, the DNA is TGTGCCAGCAGCTTAGTAACCCCGAACACTGAAGCTTTCTTT. It encodes CASSLVTPNTEAFF.

This clone appeared once. The rearrangement links TRBV9 to TRBJ1-6; a weak D match, TRBD1 (6 bases). The V gene's germline CDR1 is SGDLS and CDR2 YYNGEE. The CDR3 covers 15 residues. V was trimmed by 3 bases and J by 5 bases, leaving 12 bases between them. DNA of the CDR3: TGTGCCAGCAGCGCCCGACAGGCGGATAATTCACCCCTCCACTTT. Translating it yields CASSARQADNSPLHF.

This chain joins TRBV5-1 and TRBJ2-3; D is unclear. CDR1 SGHRS and CDR2 YFSETQ come from the germline V gene. The CDR3 is 19 amino acids. Trimming removed 2 bases at V and 0 bases at J, with 22 bases between. The CDR3 DNA reads as TGCGCCAGCAGCTTTAGGTATGCGACGATGAGCCCTAGCACAGATACGCAGTATTTT. This codes for CASSFRYATMSPSTDTQYF.

The chain joins TRBV28 to TRBJ2-3; 8 bases agree with TRBD2. There are 16 residues in the CDR3. Germline V lookup: CDR1 MDHEN, CDR2 SYDVKM. The V segment lost 2 bases and the J segment 5 bases; nucleotides outside the gene matches: 9. The CDR3 loop reads CASSLPGLETKDTQYF. CDR3 DNA sequence: TGTGCCAGCAGTTTACCGGGACTAGAGACTAAAGATACGCAGTATTTT.

The gene calls are TRBV15 and TRBJ1-2; D is unresolved. Germline lookup yields CDR1 LNHNV and CDR2 YYDKDF (reference sequence). CDR3 length: 13 amino acids. The V gene lost 0 bases and the J gene lost 8 bases, with 10 bases spanning the gap. CDR3 in amino acids: CATSRDLPRGYTF. For the CDR3, the DNA is TGTGCCACCAGCAGAGACCTTCCGCGGGGCTACACCTTC.

This clone was picked up one time. V gene TRBV24-1 combines with J gene TRBJ2-3; TRBD2 matches at 8 bases. CDR3 length: 16 amino acids. Germline CDR1 is KGHDR and CDR2 is SFDVKD. V dropped 4 bases and J dropped 3; count of bases not matched to a gene: 8. CDR3 region: CATSDPTGGRTDTQYF. CDR3 DNA: TGTGCCACCAGTGACCCGACGGGAGGGAGGACAGATACGCAGTATTTT.

This chain joins TRBV28 and TRBJ2-5; D possibly corresponds to TRBD1 (7 bases). Germline V gives CDR1 MDHEN, CDR2 SYDVKM. This CDR3 contains 15 residues. V was clipped by 6 bases and J by 2 bases, with 16 bases between them. CDR3 nucleotide sequence: TGTGCCAGCAGCACAATACAGGGGACTCAAGAGACCCAGTACTTC. Amino acid sequence: CASSTIQGTQETQYF.

The rearrangement joins TRBV9 to TRBJ1-1; possible D gene TRBD1, 5 bases. Germline assignment: CDR1 SGDLS and CDR2 YYNGEE. Trimming took 0 bases from V and 2 from J, leaving 8 bases between them. CDR3 length: 14 amino acids. The CDR3 sequence is CASSVETGNTEAFF. In DNA, the CDR3 is TGTGCCAGCAGCGTAGAAACAGGAAACACTGAAGCTTTCTTT.

The genes are TRBV28 and TRBJ1-5; 11 bases are a match to TRBD1. In germline, CDR1 is MDHEN, CDR2 SYDVKM. Trimming cost V 5 bases and J 6 bases; bases outside gene matches: 6. The CDR3 covers 15 residues. The CDR3 coding sequence is TGTGCCAGCAGTGTCGGGACAGGGGGAATTCAGCCCCAGCATTTT. Protein: CASSVGTGGIQPQHF.

The chain carries TRBV4-1 and TRBJ2-3, with a possible D match to TRBD2 (5 bases). CDR3 length: 14 residues. Looked up from germline, CDR1 is MGHRA and CDR2 is YSYEKL. V lost 4 bases and J 4 bases, leaving 12 bases between the germline ends. The CDR3 loop reads CASSPSGDSDTQYF. The DNA for the CDR3 is TGCGCCAGCAGCCCGTCCGGGGATTCAGATACGCAGTATTTT.

V and J are TRBV27 and TRBJ2-1, with a possible D match to TRBD1 (6 bases). Germline CDR1 and CDR2: MNHEY and SMNVEV (reference sequence). This CDR3 comprises 15 residues. The V end lost 5 bases, the J end lost 7 bases, and 18 bases lay between the germline ends. The CDR3 nucleotides are TGTGCCAGCAGTAAAAGGAAGGGGGTTGGGAATGAGCAGTTCTTC. It specifies CASSKRKGVGNEQFF.

The chain combines TRBV3-1 (or the pseudogene TRBV3-2) with TRBJ2-7; D unclear. This CDR3 comprises 12 residues. The germline gives CDR1 LGHDT, CDR2 YNNKEL (reference sequence). The germline V and J ends were trimmed by 2 bases and 4 bases, with 6 bases remaining between them. The CDR3 DNA sequence: TGTGCCAGCAGCCAAACTTGGTACGAGCAGTACTTC. Its protein is CASSQTWYEQYF.

This clone was counted once. The chain has TRBV5-3 and TRBJ2-1, with D maybe TRBD1 (6 bases). TRBV5-3 is an ORF; its function is uncertain. The CDR3 is 14 amino acids. Trimming removed 5 bases from V and 8 bases from J, with 17 bases in between. Here the CDR3 DNA reads TGTGCCAGAAGAAATGGACAGTCGGGGCATGAGCAGTTCTTC. Protein product: CARRNGQSGHEQFF.

The chain is built from TRBV3-1 (or the pseudogene TRBV3-2) and TRBJ2-7; D ambiguous. Germline V gives CDR1 LGHDT, CDR2 YNNKEL (reference sequence). The CDR3 runs to 17 residues. The V gene lost 1 base and the J gene lost 1 base, with 17 bases spanning the gap. The chain's CDR3 is CASSQGFPGGPSYEQYF. In nucleotides, the CDR3 is TGTGCCAGCAGCCAAGGATTTCCCGGTGGGCCGTCCTACGAGCAGTACTTC.

The rearrangement links TRBV28 to TRBJ2-3; D remains unclear. Germline V lookup: CDR1 MDHEN, CDR2 SYDVKM. The length of the CDR3 is 12 residues. Trimming cost V 6 bases and J 7 bases, with 11 bases left between them. CDR3 residues: CASSHDLYTQYF. CDR3 DNA sequence: TGTGCCAGCAGCCATGATTTATATACGCAGTATTTT.

The V gene is TRBV3-1 (or the pseudogene TRBV3-2), the J gene TRBJ2-3; 8 bases agree with TRBD1. V lost 3 bases to trimming and J lost 9 bases; unmatched junction nucleotides: 11. This CDR3 comprises 15 residues. In germline, CDR1 is LGHDT, CDR2 YNNKEL (reference sequence). CDR3 region: CASSHDTYTGGTQYF. The CDR3 nucleotides read TGTGCCAGCAGCCACGACACGTACACAGGGGGAACGCAGTATTTT.

V gene TRBV18 combines with J gene TRBJ1-1; maybe TRBD1 (6 bases). Trimming shortened V by 3 bases and J by 5 bases, and 7 bases separated the two germline ends. This CDR3 contains 12 residues. Germline CDR1 KGHSH, CDR2 LQKENI. CDR3 amino acids: CASSPTGTEAFF. CDR3 bases: TGTGCCAGCTCACCCACAGGGACTGAAGCTTTCTTT.

In its sample, this clone was seen a few times. The chain links TRBV6-5 to TRBJ1-1, with D maybe TRBD1 (5 bases). V gave up 7 bases and J gave up 10 bases, with 16 bases separating them. Germline values: CDR1 MNHEY, CDR2 SVGAGI. CDR3 length: 12 residues. The CDR3 region has the DNA TGTGCCAGCACCCAGGGTGGGTCCCCAGCTTTCTTT. This gives the protein CASTQGGSPAFF.

The chain employs TRBV2 and TRBJ2-3, with TRBD1 matching over 8 bases. J was trimmed by 5 bases and V by 2 bases; bases with no gene match: 9. Germline CDR1 and CDR2: SNHLY and FYNNEI. This CDR3 spans 16 amino acids. The CDR3: CASSERTGWKVDTQYF. CDR3 DNA: TGTGCCAGCAGTGAAAGGACAGGGTGGAAGGTAGATACGCAGTATTTT.

V is TRBV5-1 and J is TRBJ2-3; 11 nucleotides match TRBD2. In germline, CDR1 is SGHRS, CDR2 YFSETQ. This CDR3 spans 15 amino acids. V shed 3 bases, J shed 0 bases, and the junction held 0 bases outside the gene matches. Here the CDR3 reads CASSWTSGSTDTQYF. The DNA for the CDR3 is TGCGCCAGCAGCTGGACTAGCGGGAGCACAGATACGCAGTATTTT. The full variable domain, rest sourced from reference TRBV5-1 and TRBJ2-3, is KAGVTQTPRYLIKTRGQQVTLSCSPISGHRSVSWYQQTPGQGLQFLFEYFSETQRNKGNFPGRFSGRQFSNSRSEMNVSTLELGDSALYLCASSWTSGSTDTQYFGPGTRLTVL.

The chain carries TRBV7-3 and TRBJ2-5; tentatively, D is TRBD1 or TRBD2 (5 bases each). CDR1 and CDR2 from the germline V gene are SGHTA and FQGTGA. The CDR3 length is 16 residues. V lost 1 base and J lost 4, with 16 bases in between. The CDR3 loop reads CASSLNPSSGGETQYF. For the CDR3, the DNA is TGTGCCAGCAGCTTAAACCCCTCTAGTGGGGGAGAGACCCAGTACTTC.